The table lists the clone carrying this T cell receptor beta chain with many counts. Its antigen is not identified. This CDR3 comprises 14 residues. V lost 4 bases and J lost 5, with 14 bases in between. The diagnoses drew upon clinical symptoms, serum thyroxine and TRAb, thyroid ultrasound and orbital computed tomography. From more than 9.5 ml of fresh peripheral blood, PBMCs were isolated. The data are from a study of T cells in Graves' hyperthyroidism and ophthalmopathy. Turning to the study itself: The authors collected peripheral blood at initial diagnosis, before any treatment.

Study-wide results and limits: Among clonotypes expanded in thyroid above 0.001, most were also found in blood.

Amplification targeted TCR beta CDR3 regions from RNA transcripts. A set of HTBI primers served as the primers for a first-round RT-PCR of the TCR CDR3. TCRdb re-derived calls from the multiplex PCR reads in MiXCR, one entry per CDR3 protein. This sample has approximately 600,000 distinct CDR3 sequences, with approximately 15% found just once. The receptor was isolated from a woman aged 40 to 49 with Graves' ophthalmopathy. Sequenced input: blood. This chain links TRBV12-3 or TRBV12-4 with TRBJ1-1; tentatively, D is TRBD1 (5 bases). The CDR3 loop reads CASSSREVRTEAFF. The CDR3, as DNA: TGTGCCAGCAGTTCCAGGGAGGTGAGGACTGAAGCTTTCTTT.